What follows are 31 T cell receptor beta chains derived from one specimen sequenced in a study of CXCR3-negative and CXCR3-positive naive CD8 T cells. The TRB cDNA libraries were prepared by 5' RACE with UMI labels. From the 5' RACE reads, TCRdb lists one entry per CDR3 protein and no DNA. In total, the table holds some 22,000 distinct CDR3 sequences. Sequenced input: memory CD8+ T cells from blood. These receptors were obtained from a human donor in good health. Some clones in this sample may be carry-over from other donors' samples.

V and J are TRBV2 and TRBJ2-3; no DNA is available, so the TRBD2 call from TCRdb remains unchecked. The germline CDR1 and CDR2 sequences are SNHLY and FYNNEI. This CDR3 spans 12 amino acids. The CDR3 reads CASFKDLHTQYF.

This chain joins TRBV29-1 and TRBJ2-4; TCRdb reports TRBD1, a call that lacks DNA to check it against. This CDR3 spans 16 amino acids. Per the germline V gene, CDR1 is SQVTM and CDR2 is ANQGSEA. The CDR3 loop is CSVENHPGPKAYIQYF.

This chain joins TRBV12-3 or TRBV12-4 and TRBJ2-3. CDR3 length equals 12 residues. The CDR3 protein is CATARGTDTQYF.

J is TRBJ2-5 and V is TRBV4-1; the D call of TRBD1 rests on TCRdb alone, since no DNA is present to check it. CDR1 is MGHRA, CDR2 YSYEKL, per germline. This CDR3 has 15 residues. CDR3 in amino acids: CASSPRTGGQETQYF.

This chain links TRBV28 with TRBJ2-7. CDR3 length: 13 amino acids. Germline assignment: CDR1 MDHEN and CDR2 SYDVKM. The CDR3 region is CASSLAGTHEQYF. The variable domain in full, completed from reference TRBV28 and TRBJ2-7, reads DVKVTQSSRYLVKRTGEKVFLECVQDMDHENMFWYRQDPGLGLRLIYFSYDVKMKEKGDIPEGYSVSREKKERFSLILESASTNQTSMYLCASSLAGTHEQYFGPGTRLTVT.

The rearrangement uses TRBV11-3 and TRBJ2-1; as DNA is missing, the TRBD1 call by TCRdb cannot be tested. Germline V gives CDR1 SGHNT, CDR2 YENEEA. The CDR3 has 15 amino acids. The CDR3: CASSLPRGGYNEQFF. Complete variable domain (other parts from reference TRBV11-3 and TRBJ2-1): EAGVVQSPRYKIIEKKQPVAFWCNPISGHNTLYWYLQNLGQGPELLIRYENEEAVDDSQLPKDRFSAERLKGVDSTLKIQPAELGDSAVYLCASSLPRGGYNEQFFGPGTRLTVL.

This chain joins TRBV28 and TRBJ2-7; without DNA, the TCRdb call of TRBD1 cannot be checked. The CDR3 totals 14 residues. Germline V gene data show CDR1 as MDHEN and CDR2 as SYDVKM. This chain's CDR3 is CASSSPGPPYEQYF.

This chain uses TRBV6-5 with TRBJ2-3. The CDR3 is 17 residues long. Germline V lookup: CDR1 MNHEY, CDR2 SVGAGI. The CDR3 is CASSYSLGFTSTDTQYF.

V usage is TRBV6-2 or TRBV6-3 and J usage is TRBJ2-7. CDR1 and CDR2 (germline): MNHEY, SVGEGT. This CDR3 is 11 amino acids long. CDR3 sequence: CASSFRYEQYF.

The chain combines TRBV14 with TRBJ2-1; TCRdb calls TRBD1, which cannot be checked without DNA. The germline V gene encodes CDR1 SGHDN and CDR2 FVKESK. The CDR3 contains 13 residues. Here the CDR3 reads CASSYFQGDEQFF.

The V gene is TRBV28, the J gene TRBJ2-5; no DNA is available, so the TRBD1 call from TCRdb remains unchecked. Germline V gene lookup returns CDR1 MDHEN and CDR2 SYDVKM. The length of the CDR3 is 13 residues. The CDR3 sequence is CASRLDSSETQYF.

CDR3 region: CASTDRDSQETQYF. The V call is TRBV2, the J call TRBJ2-5; TCRdb gives TRBD1 as the D gene, but with no DNA this cannot be confirmed. CDR3 length: 14 residues. Germline loops: CDR1 SNHLY, CDR2 FYNNEI.

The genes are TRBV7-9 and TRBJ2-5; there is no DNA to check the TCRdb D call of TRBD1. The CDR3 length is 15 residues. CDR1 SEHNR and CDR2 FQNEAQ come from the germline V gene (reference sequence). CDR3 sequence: CASSGPGKSKETQYF.

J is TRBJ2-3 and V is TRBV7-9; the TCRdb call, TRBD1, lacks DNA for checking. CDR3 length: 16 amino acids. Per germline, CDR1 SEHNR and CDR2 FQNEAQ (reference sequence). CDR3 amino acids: CASSSTEDRGRDTQYF.

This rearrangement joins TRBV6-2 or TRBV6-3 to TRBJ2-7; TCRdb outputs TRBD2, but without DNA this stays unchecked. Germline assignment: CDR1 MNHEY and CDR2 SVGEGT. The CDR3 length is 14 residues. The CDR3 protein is CASSPPEDVIEQYF.

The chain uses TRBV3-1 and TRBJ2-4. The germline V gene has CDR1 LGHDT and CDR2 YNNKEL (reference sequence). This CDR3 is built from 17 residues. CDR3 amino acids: CASSHRLTREPENIQYF. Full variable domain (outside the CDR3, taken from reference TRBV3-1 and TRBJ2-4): DTAVSQTPKYLVTQMGNDKSIKCEQNLGHDTMYWYKQDSKKFLKIMFSYNNKELIINETVPNRFSPKSPDKAHLNLHINSLELGDSAVYFCASSHRLTREPENIQYFGAGTRLSVL.

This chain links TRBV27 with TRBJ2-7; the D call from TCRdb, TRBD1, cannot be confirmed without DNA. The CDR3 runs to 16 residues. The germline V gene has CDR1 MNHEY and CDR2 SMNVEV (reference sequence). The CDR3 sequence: CASSSRDRSISYEQYF.

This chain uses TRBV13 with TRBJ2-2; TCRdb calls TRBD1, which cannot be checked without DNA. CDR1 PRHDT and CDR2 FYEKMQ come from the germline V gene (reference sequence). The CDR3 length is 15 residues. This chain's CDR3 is CASSGRTENTGELFF.

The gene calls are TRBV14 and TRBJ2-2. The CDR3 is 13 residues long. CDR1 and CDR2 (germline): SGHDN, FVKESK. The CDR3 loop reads CASSQYQSGELFF.

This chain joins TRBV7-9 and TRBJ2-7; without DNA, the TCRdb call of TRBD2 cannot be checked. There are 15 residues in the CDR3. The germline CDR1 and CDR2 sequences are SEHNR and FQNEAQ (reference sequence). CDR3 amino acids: CASSPTSGTSYEQYF.

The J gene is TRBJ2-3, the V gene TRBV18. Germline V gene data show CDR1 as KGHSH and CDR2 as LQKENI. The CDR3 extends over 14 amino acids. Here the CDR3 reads CASSPLTDTDTQYF.

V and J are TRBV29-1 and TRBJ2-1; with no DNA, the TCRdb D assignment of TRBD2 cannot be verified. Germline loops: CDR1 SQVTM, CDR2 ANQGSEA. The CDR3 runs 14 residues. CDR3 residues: CSVSGLAGTDEQFF.

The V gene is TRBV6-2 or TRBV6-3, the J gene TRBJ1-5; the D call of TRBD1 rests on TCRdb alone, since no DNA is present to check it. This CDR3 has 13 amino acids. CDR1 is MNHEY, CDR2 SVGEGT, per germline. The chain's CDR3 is CASSPGAHQPQHF.

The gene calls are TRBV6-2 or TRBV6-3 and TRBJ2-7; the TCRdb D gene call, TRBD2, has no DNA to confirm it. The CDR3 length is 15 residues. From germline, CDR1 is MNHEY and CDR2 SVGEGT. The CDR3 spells CASRAGTSVSYEQYF.

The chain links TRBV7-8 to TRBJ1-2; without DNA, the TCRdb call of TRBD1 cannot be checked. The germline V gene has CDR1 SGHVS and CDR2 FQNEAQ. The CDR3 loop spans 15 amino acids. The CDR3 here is CASSIQGGAYYGYTF.

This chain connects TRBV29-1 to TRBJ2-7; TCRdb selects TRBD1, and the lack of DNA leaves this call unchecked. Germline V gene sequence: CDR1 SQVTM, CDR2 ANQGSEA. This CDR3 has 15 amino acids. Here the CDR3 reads CSVENRDRDFYEQYF.

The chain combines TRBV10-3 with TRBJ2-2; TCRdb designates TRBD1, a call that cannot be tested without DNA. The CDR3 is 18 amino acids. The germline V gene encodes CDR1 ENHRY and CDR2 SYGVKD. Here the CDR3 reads CAISESRSLRPLTGELFF.

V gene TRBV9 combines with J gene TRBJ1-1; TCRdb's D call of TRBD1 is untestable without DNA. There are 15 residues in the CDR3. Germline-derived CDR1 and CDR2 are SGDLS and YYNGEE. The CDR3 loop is CASSVQGGSNTEAFF.

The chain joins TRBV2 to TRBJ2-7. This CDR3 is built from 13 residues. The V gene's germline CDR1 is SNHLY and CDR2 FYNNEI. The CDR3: CASSPDGPYEQYF.

The CDR3 spells CATSRVLAGGRVDNEQFF. The gene calls are TRBV15 and TRBJ2-1; with no DNA, the TCRdb D assignment of TRBD2 cannot be verified. From germline, CDR1 is LNHNV and CDR2 YYDKDF (reference sequence). The CDR3 spans 18 residues.

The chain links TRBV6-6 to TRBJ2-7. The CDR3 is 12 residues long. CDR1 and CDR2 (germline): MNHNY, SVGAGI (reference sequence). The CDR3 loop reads CASSYSGGEQYF.